Below, one T cell receptor (beta chain) is given with its context. Methods used by the authors: From reference gene primer amplification, estimates of nucleated cell counts were derived. Profiled with immunoSEQ multiplex PCR; TCRdb holds only in-frame clones, not every one. V, J and clone size derive from that table, while D and trimming were established from the DNA sequence. The sample yields over 60,000 clones, about nine tenths seen once. The data are from a study of blood T cell repertoires in COVID-19. The CDR3 is 15 amino acids. Germline CDR1 and CDR2: SQVTM and ANQGSEA. Trimming removed 3 bases from V and 0 bases from J, with 13 bases in between.

This TCR came from a man between 65 and 85 years old with active or convalescent COVID-19. The sequenced sample was peripheral blood. The J gene is TRBJ2-3, the V gene TRBV29-1; possibly TRBD2 for D (6 bases). The CDR3 nucleotides read TGCAGCGTTGAGAAGGAGGGCCGGAGCACAGATACGCAGTATTTT. As protein: CSVEKEGRSTDTQYF.